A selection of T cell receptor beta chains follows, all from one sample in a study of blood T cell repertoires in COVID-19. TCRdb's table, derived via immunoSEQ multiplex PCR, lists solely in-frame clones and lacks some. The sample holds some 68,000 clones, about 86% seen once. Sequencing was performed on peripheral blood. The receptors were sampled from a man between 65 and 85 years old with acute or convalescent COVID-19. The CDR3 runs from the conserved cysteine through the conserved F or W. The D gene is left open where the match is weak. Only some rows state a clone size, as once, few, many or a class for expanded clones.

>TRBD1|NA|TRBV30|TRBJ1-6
TGTGCCTGTACAACGAGGGGGCGTTCACCCCTCCACTTT
CACTTRGRSPLHF
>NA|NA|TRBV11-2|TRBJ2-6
TGTGCCAGCAGCGCCTCCGACGGGGGTGTTGGGGCCAACGTCCTGACTTTC
CASSASDGGVGANVLTF
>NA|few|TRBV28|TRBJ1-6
TGTGCCAGCAGGACAGCCGGTCCCCTCCACTTT
CASRTAGPLHF
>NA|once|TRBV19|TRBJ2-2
TGTGCCAGTAGTATTCTGGGCGCGAACACCGGGGAGCTGTTTTTT
CASSILGANTGELFF
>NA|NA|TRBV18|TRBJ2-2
TGTGCCAGCTCACTTCTGGAGGGCACCGGGGAGCTGTTTTTT
CASSLLEGTGELFF
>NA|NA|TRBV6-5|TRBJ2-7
TGTGCCAGCAGTTACGAGACCCGCGGAGACTACGAGCAGTACTTC
CASSYETRGDYEQYF
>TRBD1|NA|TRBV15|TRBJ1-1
TGTGCCACCAGCAGAGATTATAGACAGGGATACACTGAAGCTTTCTTT
CATSRDYRQGYTEAFF
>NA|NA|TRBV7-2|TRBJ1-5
TGTGCCAGCAGCAAGGGTTTGGGGGGAGAACAGCCCCAGCATTTT
CASSKGLGGEQPQHF
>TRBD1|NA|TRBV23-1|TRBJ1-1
TGCGCCAGCAGTCAATCCCCCCCCTTGACAGGGAGCATGAACACTGAAGCTTTCTTT
CASSQSPPLTGSMNTEAFF
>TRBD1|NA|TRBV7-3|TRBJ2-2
TGTGCCAGCAGCAAGAGGGGGGACAGGGTGAACACCGGGGAGCTGTTTTTT
CASSKRGDRVNTGELFF
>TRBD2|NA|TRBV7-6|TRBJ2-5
TGTGCCAGCAGCTCGAGCCTTGGACTAGCGGGAGGCGAGACCCAGTACTTC
CASSSSLGLAGGETQYF
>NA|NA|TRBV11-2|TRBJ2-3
TGTGCCAGCAGCTTAAGACTACCTAGCACAGATACGCAGTATTTT
CASSLRLPSTDTQYF
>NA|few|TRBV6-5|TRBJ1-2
TGTGCCAGCAGCACATCAGGGTTGGGCTACACCTTC
CASSTSGLGYTF
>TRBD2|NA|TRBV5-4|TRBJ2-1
TGTGCCAGCAGCTTTCTAGCGGGGGATGAGCAGTTCTTC
CASSFLAGDEQFF
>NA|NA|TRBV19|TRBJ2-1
TGTGCCAGTAGTATTCACTCCACCGGGGAGCAGTTCTTC
CASSIHSTGEQFF
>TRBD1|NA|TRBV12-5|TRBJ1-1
TGTGCTAGTGGTTTGGGACCCGCCGGGACAGGGGGCACTGAAGCTTTCTTT
CASGLGPAGTGGTEAFF
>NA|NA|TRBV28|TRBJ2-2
TGTGCCAGCAGTACAGGGTATAGAAAGGCCGGGGAGCTGTTTTTT
CASSTGYRKAGELFF
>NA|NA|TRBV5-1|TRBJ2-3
TGCGCCAGCAGCTGGGGCGGCACAGATACGCAGTATTTT
CASSWGGTDTQYF
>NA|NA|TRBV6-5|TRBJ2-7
TGTGCCAGCAGATTCCAGGAGGCCCCTCTCTTC
CASRFQEAPLF
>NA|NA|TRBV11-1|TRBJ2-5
TGTGCCAGCAGCCTTATGGGGAACTCAAGGGGCGCTTACTTC
CASSLMGNSRGAYF
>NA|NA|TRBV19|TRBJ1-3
TGTGCCAGTAGTATTGGACACTCTGGAAACACCATATATTTT
CASSIGHSGNTIYF
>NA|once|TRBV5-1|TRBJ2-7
TGCGCCAGCGGAGAATCCATAAGCTCAAGCTCCTACGAGCAGTACTTC
CASGESISSSSYEQYF
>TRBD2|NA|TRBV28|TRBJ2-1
TGTGCCAGCAGTTTTTCGAGCGGGAGGCCAAATGAGCAGTTCTTC
CASSFSSGRPNEQFF
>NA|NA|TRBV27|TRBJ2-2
TGTGCCAGCAGTCCCGGGACAATGAACACCGGGGAGCTGTTTTTT
CASSPGTMNTGELFF
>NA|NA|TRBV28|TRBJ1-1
TGTGCCAGCAGTTTGGCACAGGTGGACGCGGCTTTCTTT
CASSLAQVDAAFF
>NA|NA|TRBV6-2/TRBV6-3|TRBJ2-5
TGTGCCAGCAGTTACTCGAACTTAGTGGGAGTCGAAGAGACCCAGTACTTC
CASSYSNLVGVEETQYF
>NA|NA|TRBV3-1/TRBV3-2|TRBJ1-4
TGTGCCAGCAGCCAAGGGACAGAGGGAAAACTGTTTTTT
CASSQGTEGKLFF
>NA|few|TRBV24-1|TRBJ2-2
TGTGCCACCAGTGATGCCACAGGGACCACCGGGGAGCTGTTTTTT
CATSDATGTTGELFF
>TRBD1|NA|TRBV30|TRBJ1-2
TGTGCCTGCACCGGGACAGGGATAGGTGGCTACACCTTC
CACTGTGIGGYTF
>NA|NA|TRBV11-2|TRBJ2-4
TGTGCCAGCAGCCACAGGGACAAAAACATTCAGTACTTC
CASSHRDKNIQYF
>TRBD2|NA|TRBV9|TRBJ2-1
TGTGCCAGCAGCGTAGGTCATAGCGGGAGTGCAGGTGAGCAGTTCTTC
CASSVGHSGSAGEQFF
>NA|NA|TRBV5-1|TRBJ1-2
TGCGCCAGCAGCTTGGCTGTAGGGGACTATGGCTACACCTTC
CASSLAVGDYGYTF
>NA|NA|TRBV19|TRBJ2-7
TGTGCCAGTAGGTACAGTCCATTCACCGAGCAGTACTTC
CASRYSPFTEQYF
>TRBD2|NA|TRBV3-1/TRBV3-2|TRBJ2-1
TGTGCCAGCAGCCGGAAGACTAGCGGTTTATGGGGGCAGTTCTTC
CASSRKTSGLWGQFF
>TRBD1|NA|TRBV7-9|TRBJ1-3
TGTGCCAGCGCCACAGGGGCGACCATATATTTT
CASATGATIYF
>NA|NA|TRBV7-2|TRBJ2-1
TGTGCCAGCAGTTTTGGCAGGTCTAACAATGAGCAGTTCTTC
CASSFGRSNNEQFF
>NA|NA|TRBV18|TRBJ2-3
TGTGCCAGCTCACCATCGGATACGCAGTATTTT
CASSPSDTQYF
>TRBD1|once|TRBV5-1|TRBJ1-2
TGCGCCAGCAGCCCGCCCCCAGGGGGTAACTATGGCTACACCTTC
CASSPPPGGNYGYTF
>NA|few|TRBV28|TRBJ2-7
TGTGCCAGCAGCGGCAGGGGAATAGAGTCCTACGAGCAGTACTTC
CASSGRGIESYEQYF
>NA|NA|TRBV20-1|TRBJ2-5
TGCAGTGCTAGTATTATTGCGGGGTTGAGCGAGACCCAGTACTTC
CSASIIAGLSETQYF
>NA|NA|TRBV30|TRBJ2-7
TGTGCCTGGAGCGGCTCCTACGAGCAGTACTTC
CAWSGSYEQYF
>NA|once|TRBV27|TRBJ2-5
TGTGCCAGCAGTTCTTTCGGAGGAGAGACCCAGTACTTC
CASSSFGGETQYF
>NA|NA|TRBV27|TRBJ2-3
TGTGCCAGCAGTAGAAATACAGGGTCAGATACGCAGTATTTT
CASSRNTGSDTQYF
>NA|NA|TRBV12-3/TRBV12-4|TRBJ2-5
TGTGCCAGCAGGCCGGGACATCAAGAGACCCAGTACTTC
CASRPGHQETQYF
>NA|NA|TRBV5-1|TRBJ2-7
TGCGCCAGCAGCTTGGAGGGGGGGCTGAACGAGCAGTACTTC
CASSLEGGLNEQYF
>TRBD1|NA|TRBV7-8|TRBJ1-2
TGTGCCAGCAGCTTAGCGGGACAGGGCTCCTTTGGCTATGGCTACACCTTC
CASSLAGQGSFGYGYTF
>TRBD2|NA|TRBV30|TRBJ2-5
TGTGCCTGGAGGGGGGCGGGAGGTTCGGAGACCCAGTACTTC
CAWRGAGGSETQYF
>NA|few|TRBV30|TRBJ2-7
TGTGCCTGGAGTGTGTGGCAGGGTCACTACGAGCAGTACTTC
CAWSVWQGHYEQYF
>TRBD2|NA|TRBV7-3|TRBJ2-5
TGTGCCAGCAGCTTATCCCACACCAAGGCTAGCGGGAGAGAGACCCAGTACTTC
CASSLSHTKASGRETQYF
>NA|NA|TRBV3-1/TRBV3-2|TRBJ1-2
TGTGCCAGCAGCCAAGATTTAAGCTTCGGCTACACCTTC
CASSQDLSFGYTF
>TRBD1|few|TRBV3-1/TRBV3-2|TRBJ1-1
TGTGCCAGCAGGAAAAGGACAGGGGACATGAACACTGAAGCTTTCTTT
CASRKRTGDMNTEAFF
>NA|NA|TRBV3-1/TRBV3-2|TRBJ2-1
TGTGCCAGCAGCCAAGATCCCAGCTCCTACAATGAGCAGTTCTTC
CASSQDPSSYNEQFF
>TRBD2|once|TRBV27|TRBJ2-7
TGTGCCAGCAGTTCAACCCCGACTAGCACCGAGCAGTACTTC
CASSSTPTSTEQYF
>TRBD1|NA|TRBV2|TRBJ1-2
TGTGCCAGCATAGACAGGGTTGGTAACTATGGCTACACCTTC
CASIDRVGNYGYTF